This T cell receptor beta chain is drawn from a study of T-cell memory formation after mild COVID-19 (TCRdb year 2021). Broadly, across the study: TCR sequence clusters from the two donors were largely donor specific. In two donors, T-cell clones that expanded and contracted after mild COVID-19 were tracked by sequencing TCRalpha and TCRbeta repertoires over time. Two young, previously healthy adult volunteers, one female and one male, were included in the cohort. Study-wide findings and limitations: Some responding clones were found in pre-infection memory, which suggests that pre-existing cross-reactive memory T cells took part in the SARS-CoV-2 response. From day 15 to 85, contracting clones showed balanced CD4/CD8 phenotypes, whereas a second wave of clones that expanded from day 15 to 37 leaned towards CD4+. Contracting CD4+ clones turned up mainly in the CM and EM memory subsets, whereas EMRA was where CD8+ clones were enriched. SARS-CoV-2 specificity of the second-wave clones peaking on day 37 was not confirmed. Only a couple of mild cases were covered by the study, and larger cohorts that include severe cases with pre-infection samples were considered necessary.

Sequencing was performed on an Illumina NovaSeq 6000. TCRalpha and TCRbeta cDNA libraries were built by 5'RACE with constant-segment primers, adding sample barcodes and unique molecular identifiers. Trizol reagent was used to extract RNA from every sample. Libraries were amplified in two PCR steps, with a second sample barcode and Illumina TruSeq adapters added in the second step. The libraries were sequenced on an Illumina NovaSeq using 2 x 150 bp paired-end reads. The authors' pipeline ran thus. Reads were demultiplexed and collapsed into UMI-guided consensus sequences with migec v1.2.7. Using mixcr v2.1.11, the UMI consensuses were aligned to TRA and TRB V and J templates and assembled into clonotypes. Clonotypes were classified as expanded or contracted when called significant by both edgeR and NoisET, with noise models trained on biological replicates. For edgeR calls, the thresholds were a false discovery rate-adjusted p below 0.01 and a log2 fold-change of 1. As an exploratory analysis of dynamics, max-normalized trajectories of the 1000 most abundant clonotypes were examined with PCA combined with hierarchical clustering. Separately sequenced CD4+ and CD8+ repertoires were used to assign a CD4 or CD8 phenotype to each responding clone. TCRdb applied fastp at Q25 and MiXCR to the public reads, then kept only in-frame beta chains. Under each unique CDR3 protein, matching rows form one entry showing the most common genes and DNA. TCRdb assigned the V and J calls; the authors' analysis was not used. The sample data list hundreds of thousands of distinct CDR3 sequences, and about 20% of these were observed just once. In total, the top ten clones hold about 8.2% of the sample.

This clonotype was observed a handful of times. Its binding antigen is unknown. Base qualities are not recorded, but no much larger clone differs from it by a single base. PBMCs were isolated by Ficoll-Paque density gradient centrifugation. The receptor comes from an adult woman who had mild COVID-19 (a few samples of this study predate the infection). The sample titles of this study are shuffled in the database, so cell type and time point are left out; the donor was told from shared clones. Sequencing used PBMCs or a T cell subset sorted from them (not recorded which).

For the CDR3, the sequence is CASSSGTDEQETQYF. The DNA reads as follows: TGCGCCAGCAGCTCGGGGACAGACGAGCAAGAGACCCAGTACTTC. The sequence links TRBV5-1 to TRBJ2-5; 7 bases in the middle match TRBD1. The CDR3 spans 15 residues, from the cysteine through the phenylalanine. Of the read, only the CDR3 DNA is kept; its 45 bases are in frame from base 1. Clipping removes 3 bases from V and 2 bases from J, with 7 as the unmatched junction base count. According to the germline V gene, CDR1 reads SGHRS and CDR2 reads YFSETQ.